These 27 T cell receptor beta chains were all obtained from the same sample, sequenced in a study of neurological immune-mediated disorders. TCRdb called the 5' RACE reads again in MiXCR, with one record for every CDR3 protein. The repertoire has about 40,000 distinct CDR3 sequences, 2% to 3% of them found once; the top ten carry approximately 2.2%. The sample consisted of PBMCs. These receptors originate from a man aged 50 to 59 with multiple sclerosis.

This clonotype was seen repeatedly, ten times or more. The CDR3 reads CATSRGLDPSYEQYF. CDR3 DNA sequence: TGTGCCACCAGCAGGGGACTGGACCCTTCCTACGAGCAGTACTTC. The V and J genes are TRBV15 and TRBJ2-7, with D perhaps matching TRBD2 (6 bases). Trimming shortened V by 3 bases and J by 1 base, and 13 bases separated the two germline ends. The CDR3 sequence is 15 residues long. Germline CDR1 reads LNHNV; CDR2 reads YYDKDF (reference sequence).

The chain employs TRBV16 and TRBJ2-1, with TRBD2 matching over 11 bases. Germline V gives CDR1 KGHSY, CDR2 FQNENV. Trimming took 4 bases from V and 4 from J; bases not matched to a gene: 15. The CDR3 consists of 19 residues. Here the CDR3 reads CASSPSQHELAGAYNEQFF. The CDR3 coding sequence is TGTGCCAGCAGCCCCTCCCAACACGAACTAGCGGGGGCGTACAATGAGCAGTTCTTC.

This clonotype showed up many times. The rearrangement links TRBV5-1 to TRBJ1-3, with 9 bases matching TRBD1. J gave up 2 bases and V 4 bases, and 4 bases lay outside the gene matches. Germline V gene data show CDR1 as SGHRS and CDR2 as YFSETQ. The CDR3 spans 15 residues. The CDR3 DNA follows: TGCGCCAGCAGCCGGGGACAGGGAGCTGGAAACACCATATATTTT. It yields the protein CASSRGQGAGNTIYF.

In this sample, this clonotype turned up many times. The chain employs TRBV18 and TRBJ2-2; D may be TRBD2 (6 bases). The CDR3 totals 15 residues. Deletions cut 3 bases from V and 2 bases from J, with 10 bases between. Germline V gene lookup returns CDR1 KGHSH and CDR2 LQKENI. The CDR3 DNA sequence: TGTGCCAGCTCACCGTTGGGGACTAACACCGGGGAGCTGTTTTTT. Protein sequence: CASSPLGTNTGELFF.

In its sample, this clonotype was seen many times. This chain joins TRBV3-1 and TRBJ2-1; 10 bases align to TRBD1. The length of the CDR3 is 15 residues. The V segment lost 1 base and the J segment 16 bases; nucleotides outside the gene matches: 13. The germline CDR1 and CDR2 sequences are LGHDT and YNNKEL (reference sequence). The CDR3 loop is CASSQAQVTGQGSFF. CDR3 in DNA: TGTGCCAGCAGCCAAGCCCAAGTGACGGGACAGGGGTCATTCTTC.

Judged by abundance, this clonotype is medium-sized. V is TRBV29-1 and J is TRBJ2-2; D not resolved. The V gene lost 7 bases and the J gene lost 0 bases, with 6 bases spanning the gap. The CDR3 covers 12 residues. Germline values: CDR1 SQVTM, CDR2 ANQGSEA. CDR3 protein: CSARTNTGELFF. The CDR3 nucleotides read TGCAGCGCGAGAACGAACACCGGGGAGCTGTTTTTT.

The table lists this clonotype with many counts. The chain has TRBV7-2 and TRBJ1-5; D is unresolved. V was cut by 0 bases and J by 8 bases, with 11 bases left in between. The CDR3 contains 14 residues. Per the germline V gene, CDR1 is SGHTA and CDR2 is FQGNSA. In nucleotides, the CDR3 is TGTGCCAGCAGCTTAGCGTTGGGAACGAAGCCCCAGCATTTT. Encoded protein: CASSLALGTKPQHF.

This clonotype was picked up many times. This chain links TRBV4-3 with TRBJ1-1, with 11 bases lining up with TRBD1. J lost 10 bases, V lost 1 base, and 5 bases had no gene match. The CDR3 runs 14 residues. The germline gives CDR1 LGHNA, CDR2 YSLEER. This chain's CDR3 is CASSQAGQGARAFF. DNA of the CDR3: TGCGCCAGCAGCCAAGCCGGACAGGGGGCGCGAGCTTTCTTT.

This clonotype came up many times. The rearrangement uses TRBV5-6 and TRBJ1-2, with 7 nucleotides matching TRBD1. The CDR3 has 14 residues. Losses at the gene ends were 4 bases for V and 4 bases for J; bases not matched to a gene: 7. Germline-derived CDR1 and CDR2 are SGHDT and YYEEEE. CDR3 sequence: CASSPRQGGYGYTF. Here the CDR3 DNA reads TGTGCCAGCAGCCCTCGACAGGGTGGCTATGGCTACACCTTC.

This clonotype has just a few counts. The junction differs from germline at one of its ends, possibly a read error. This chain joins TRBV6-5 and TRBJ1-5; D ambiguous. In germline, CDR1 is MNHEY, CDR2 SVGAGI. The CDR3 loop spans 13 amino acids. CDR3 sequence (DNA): TGTGCCAGCAGTTGGGCGGGGAATCAGCCCCAGAATTTT. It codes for CASSWAGNQPQNF.

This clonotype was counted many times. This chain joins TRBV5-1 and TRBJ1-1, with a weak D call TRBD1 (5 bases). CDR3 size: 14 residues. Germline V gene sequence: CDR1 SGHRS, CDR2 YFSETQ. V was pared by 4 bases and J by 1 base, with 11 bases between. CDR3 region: CASSAGTANTEAFF. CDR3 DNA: TGCGCCAGCAGCGCCGGGACGGCGAACACTGAAGCTTTCTTT.

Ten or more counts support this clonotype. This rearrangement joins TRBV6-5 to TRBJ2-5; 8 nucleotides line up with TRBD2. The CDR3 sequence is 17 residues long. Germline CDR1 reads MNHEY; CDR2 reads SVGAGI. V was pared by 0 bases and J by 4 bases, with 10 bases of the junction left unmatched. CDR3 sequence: CASSYSPPGGVPETQYF. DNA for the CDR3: TGTGCCAGCAGTTACTCACCCCCGGGGGGGGTGCCAGAGACCCAGTACTTC.

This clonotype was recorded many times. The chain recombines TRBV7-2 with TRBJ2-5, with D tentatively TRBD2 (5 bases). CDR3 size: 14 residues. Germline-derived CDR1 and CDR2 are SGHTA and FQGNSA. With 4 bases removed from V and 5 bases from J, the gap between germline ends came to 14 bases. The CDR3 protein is CASSWAPGGETQYF. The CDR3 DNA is TGTGCCAGCAGCTGGGCCCCGGGCGGGGAGACCCAGTACTTC.

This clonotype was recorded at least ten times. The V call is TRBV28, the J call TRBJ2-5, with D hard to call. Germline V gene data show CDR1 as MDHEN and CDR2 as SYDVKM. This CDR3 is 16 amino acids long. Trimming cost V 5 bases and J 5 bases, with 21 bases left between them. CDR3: CASSPNVRTAVETQYF. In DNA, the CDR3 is TGTGCCAGCAGTCCCAACGTCCGCACCGCCGTTGAGACCCAGTACTTC. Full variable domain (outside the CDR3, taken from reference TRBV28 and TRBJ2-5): DVKVTQSSRYLVKRTGEKVFLECVQDMDHENMFWYRQDPGLGLRLIYFSYDVKMKEKGDIPEGYSVSREKKERFSLILESASTNQTSMYLCASSPNVRTAVETQYFGPGTRLLVL.

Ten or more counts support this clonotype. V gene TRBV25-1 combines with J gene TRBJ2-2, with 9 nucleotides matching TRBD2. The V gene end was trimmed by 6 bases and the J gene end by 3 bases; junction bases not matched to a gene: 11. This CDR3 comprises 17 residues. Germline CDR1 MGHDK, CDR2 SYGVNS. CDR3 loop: CASSPPASGVHTGELFF. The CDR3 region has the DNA TGTGCCAGCAGCCCGCCCGCTAGCGGGGTTCACACCGGGGAGCTGTTTTTT. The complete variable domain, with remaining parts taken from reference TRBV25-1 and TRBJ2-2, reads EADIYQTPRYLVIGTGKKITLECSQTMGHDKMYWYQQDPGMELHLIHYSYGVNSTEKGDLSSESTVSRIRTEHFPLTLESARPSHTSQYLCASSPPASGVHTGELFFGEGSRLTVL.

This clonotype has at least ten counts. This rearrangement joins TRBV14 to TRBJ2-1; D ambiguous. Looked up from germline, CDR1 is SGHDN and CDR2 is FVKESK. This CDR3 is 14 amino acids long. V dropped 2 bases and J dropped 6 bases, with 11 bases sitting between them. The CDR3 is CASSQSGLRNEQFF. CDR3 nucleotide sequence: TGTGCCAGCAGCCAATCCGGCCTACGCAATGAGCAGTTCTTC. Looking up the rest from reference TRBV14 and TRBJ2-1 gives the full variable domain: EAGVTQFPSHSVIEKGQTVTLRCDPISGHDNLYWYRRVMGKEIKFLLHFVKESKQDESGMPNNRFLAERTGGTYSTLKVQPAELEDSGVYFCASSQSGLRNEQFFGPGTRLTVL.

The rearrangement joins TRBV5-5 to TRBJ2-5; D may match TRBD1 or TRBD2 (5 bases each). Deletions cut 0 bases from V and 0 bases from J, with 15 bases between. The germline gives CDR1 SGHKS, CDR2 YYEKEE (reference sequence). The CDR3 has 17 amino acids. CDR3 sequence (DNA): TGTGCCAGCAGCTTGGCCGTGGGGACGGCATACCAAGAGACCCAGTACTTC. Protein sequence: CASSLAVGTAYQETQYF.

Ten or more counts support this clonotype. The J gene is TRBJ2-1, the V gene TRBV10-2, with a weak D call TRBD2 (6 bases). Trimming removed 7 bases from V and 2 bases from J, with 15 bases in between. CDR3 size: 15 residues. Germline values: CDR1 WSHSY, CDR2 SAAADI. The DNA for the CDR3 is TGCGCCAGCATTCCGGGACTTGAGGCCTACAATGAGCAGTTCTTC. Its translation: CASIPGLEAYNEQFF.

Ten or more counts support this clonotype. CDR3 protein: CASSLKGAQNEKLFF. Written as DNA, the CDR3 is TGTGCCAGCAGTCTCAAGGGGGCACAGAATGAAAAACTGTTTTTT. This chain uses TRBV27 with TRBJ1-4; 7 bases are a match to TRBD1. Germline CDR1 is MNHEY and CDR2 is SMNVEV (reference sequence). V was pared by 5 bases and J by 5 bases, with 8 bases of the junction left unmatched. The CDR3 sequence is 15 residues long.

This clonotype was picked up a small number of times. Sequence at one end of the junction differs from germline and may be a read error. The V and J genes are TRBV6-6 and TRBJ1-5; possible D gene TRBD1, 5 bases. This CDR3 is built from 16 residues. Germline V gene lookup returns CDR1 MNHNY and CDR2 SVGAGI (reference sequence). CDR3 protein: CASRTIGGGSNQPQNF. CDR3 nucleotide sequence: TGTGCCAGCAGGACAATCGGGGGAGGAAGCAATCAGCCCCAGAATTTT.

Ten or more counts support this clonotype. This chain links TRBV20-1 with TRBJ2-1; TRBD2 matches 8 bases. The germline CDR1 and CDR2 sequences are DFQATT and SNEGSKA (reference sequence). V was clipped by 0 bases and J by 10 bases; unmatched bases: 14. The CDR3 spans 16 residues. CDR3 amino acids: CSARDRLSGDTREQFF. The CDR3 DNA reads TGCAGTGCTAGAGATCGGCTTAGCGGGGATACAAGGGAGCAGTTCTTC.

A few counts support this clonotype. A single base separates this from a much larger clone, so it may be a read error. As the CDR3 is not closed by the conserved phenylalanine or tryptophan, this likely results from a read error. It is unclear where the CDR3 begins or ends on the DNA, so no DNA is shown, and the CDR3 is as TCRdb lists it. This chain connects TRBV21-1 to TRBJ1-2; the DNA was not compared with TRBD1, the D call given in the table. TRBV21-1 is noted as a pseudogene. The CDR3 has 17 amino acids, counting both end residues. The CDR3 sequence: CASSARDRALCTHGYTI.

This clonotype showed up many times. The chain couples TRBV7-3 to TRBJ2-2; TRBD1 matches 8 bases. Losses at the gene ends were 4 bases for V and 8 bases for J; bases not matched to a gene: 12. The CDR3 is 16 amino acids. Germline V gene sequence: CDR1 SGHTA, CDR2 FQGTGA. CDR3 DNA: TGTGCCAGCAGCTCAAGGCCGGGACGACAGGGGGGGGAGCTGTTTTTT. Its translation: CASSSRPGRQGGELFF.

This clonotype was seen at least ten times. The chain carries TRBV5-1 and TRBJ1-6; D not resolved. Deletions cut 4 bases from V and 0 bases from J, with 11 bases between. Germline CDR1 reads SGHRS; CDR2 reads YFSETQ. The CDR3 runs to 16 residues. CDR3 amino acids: CASSRTESSYNSPLHF. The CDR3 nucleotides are TGCGCCAGCAGCCGGACTGAAAGCTCCTATAATTCACCCCTCCACTTT.

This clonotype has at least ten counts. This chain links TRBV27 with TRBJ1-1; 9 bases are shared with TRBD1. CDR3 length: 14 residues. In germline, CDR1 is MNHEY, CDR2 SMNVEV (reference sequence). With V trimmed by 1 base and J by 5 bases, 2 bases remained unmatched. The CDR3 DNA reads TGTGCCAGCAGTTTATATGGGACAGGGACTGAAGCTTTCTTT. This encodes CASSLYGTGTEAFF.

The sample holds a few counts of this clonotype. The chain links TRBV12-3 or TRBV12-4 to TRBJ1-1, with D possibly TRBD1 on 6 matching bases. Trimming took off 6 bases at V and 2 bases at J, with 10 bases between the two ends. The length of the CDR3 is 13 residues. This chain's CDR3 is CASSRQENTEAFF. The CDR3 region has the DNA TGTGCCAGCAGCCGACAGGAAAACACTGAAGCTTTCTTT.

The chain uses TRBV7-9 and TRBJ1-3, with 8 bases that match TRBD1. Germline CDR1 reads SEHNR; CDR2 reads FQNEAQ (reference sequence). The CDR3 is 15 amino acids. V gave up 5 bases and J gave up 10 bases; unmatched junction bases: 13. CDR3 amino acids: CASSRQGLGGETIYF. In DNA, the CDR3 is TGTGCCAGCAGCCGACAGGGGCTCGGTGGGGAAACCATATATTTT.